Detailed here is one TCR beta chain. V lost 6 bases and J lost 5; bases outside the gene matches: 9. Germline CDR1 reads MNHEY; CDR2 reads SMNVEV (reference sequence). The CDR3 contains 15 residues. The record originates from a study of identical twins. Each donor (without exception) was a healthy Caucasian. TCRdb passed the 5' RACE reads through MiXCR, listing each CDR3 protein once. The top ten clones hold roughly 3.6% of a sample with roughly 240,000 distinct CDR3 sequences, 5.5% to 8% of them seen once. The same sample was also studied in work on yellow fever vaccine responses in identical twins.

The chain links TRBV27 to TRBJ2-5, with TRBD1 identical over 10 bases. Sequencing was done on a sample of memory (CD45RO+) T cells sorted from blood. The source of this sequence is a woman between 18 and 29 years old in good health. The CDR3 region has the DNA TGTGCCAGCAGAACGGACAGGGGGGCTCAGGAGACCCAGTACTTC. The encoded protein is CASRTDRGAQETQYF.